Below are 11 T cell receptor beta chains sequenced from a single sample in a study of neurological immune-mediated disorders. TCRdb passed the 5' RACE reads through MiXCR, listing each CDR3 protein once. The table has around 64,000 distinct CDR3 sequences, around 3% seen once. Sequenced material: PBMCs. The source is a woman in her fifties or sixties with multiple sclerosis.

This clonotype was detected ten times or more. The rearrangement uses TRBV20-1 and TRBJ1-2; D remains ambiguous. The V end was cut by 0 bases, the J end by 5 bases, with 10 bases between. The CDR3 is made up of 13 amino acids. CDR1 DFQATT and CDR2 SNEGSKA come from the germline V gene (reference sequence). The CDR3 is CSAREKGLYGYTF. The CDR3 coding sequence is TGCAGTGCTAGAGAGAAGGGTCTTTATGGCTACACCTTC.

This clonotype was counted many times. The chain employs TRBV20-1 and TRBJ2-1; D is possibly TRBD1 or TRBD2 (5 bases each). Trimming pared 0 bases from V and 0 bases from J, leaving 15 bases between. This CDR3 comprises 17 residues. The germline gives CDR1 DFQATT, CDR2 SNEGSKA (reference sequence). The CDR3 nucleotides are TGCAGTGCTAGAGATGGGGCCGGGATAAACTCCTACAATGAGCAGTTCTTC. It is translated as CSARDGAGINSYNEQFF.

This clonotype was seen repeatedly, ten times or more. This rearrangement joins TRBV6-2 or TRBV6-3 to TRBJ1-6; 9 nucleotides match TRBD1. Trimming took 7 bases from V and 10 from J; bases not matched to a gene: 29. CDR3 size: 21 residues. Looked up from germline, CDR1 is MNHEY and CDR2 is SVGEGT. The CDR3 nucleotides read TGTGCCAGCAAACCCCACCAGGGGACAGGGTTTGGTCCAGCGCGTGGGTCACCCCTCCACTTT. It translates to CASKPHQGTGFGPARGSPLHF.

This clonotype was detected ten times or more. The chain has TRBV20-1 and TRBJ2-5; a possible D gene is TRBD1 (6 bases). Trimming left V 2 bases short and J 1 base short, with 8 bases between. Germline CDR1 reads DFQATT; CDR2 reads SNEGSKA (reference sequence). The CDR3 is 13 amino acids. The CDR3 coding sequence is TGCAGTGCTAGACAGGACAGCCAAGAGACCCAGTACTTC. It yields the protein CSARQDSQETQYF.

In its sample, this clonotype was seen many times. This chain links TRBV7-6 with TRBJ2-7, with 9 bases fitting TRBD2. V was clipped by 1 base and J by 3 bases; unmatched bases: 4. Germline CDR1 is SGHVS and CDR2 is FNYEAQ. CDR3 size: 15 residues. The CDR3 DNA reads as TGTGCCAGCAGCTTAGAGCCTAGCGGGGACTACGAGCAGTACTTC. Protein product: CASSLEPSGDYEQYF.

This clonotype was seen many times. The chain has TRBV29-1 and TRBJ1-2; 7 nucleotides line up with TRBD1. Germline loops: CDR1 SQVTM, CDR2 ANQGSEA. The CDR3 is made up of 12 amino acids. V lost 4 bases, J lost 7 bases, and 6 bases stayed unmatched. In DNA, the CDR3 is TGCAGCGTTGGACAGGGAAGTGGTGGCTACACCTTC. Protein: CSVGQGSGGYTF.

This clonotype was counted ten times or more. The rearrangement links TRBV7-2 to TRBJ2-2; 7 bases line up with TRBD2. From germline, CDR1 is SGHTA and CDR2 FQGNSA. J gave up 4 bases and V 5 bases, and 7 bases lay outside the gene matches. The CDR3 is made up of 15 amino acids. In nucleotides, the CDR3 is TGTGCCAGCAGCCTCGGGAGGCCCGGCACCGGGGAGCTGTTTTTT. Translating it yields CASSLGRPGTGELFF.

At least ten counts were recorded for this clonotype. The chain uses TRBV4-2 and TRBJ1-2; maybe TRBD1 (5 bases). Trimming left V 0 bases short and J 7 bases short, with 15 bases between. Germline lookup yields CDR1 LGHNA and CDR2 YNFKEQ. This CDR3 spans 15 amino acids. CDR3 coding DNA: TGTGCCAGCAGCCAAGATAATCGCGTGGGGGGTGGCTACACCTTC. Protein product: CASSQDNRVGGGYTF.

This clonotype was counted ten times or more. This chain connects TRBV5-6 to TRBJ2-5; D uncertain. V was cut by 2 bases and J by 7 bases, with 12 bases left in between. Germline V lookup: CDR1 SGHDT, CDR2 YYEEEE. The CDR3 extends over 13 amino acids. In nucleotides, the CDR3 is TGTGCCAGCAGCTTTTGGAGTCCCACGACCCAGTACTTC. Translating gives CASSFWSPTTQYF.

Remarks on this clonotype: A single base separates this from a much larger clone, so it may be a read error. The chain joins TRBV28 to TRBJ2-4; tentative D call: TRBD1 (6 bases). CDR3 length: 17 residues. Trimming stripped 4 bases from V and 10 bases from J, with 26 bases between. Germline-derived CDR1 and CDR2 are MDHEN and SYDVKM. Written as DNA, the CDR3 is TGTGCCAGCAGTTCAACAGGGCCTGGGGGATATTCGAAAATTCAGTACTTC. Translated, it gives CASSSTGPGGYSKIQYF.

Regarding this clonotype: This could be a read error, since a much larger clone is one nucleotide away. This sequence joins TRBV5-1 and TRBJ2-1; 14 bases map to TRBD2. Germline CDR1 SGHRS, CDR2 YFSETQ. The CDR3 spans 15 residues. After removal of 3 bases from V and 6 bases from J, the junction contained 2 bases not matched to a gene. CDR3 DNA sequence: TGCGCCAGCAGCTCGACTAGCGGGGGGGCCAATGAGCAGTTCTTC. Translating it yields CASSSTSGGANEQFF.